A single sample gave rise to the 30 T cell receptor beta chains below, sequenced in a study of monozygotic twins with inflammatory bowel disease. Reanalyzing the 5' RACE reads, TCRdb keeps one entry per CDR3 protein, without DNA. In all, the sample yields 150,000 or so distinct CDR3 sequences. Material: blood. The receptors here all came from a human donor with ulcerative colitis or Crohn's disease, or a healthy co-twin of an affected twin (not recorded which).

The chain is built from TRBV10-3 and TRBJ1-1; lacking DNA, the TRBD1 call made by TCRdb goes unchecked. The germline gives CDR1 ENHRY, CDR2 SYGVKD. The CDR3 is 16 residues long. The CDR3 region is CAISEDSLMPGTEAFF.

The CDR3 protein is CASSETGFAEAFF. The V and J genes are TRBV25-1 and TRBJ1-1; TCRdb outputs TRBD1, but without DNA this stays unchecked. Germline-derived CDR1 and CDR2 are MGHDK and SYGVNS. This CDR3 contains 13 residues.

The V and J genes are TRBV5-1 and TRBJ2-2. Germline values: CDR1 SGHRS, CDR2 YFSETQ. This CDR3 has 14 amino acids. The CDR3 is CASSLVYYTGELFF.

The CDR3 sequence: CAWSVYSDRGITEAFF. The rearrangement links TRBV30 to TRBJ1-1; TCRdb's D call of TRBD1 is untestable without DNA. The length of the CDR3 is 16 residues. Germline values: CDR1 GTSNPN, CDR2 SVGIG (reference sequence).

CDR3 sequence: CASKRTPTSVSYEQYF. This chain connects TRBV28 to TRBJ2-7; without DNA, the TCRdb call of TRBD2 cannot be checked. The CDR3 spans 16 residues. Germline V CDR1 and CDR2: MDHEN, SYDVKM.

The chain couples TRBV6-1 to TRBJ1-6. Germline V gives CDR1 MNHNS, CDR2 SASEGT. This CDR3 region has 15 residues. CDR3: CASRTGGLGNSPLHF.

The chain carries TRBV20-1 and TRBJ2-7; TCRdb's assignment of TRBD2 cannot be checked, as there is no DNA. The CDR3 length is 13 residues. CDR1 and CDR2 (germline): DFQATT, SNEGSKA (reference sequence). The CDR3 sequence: CSAALLAGDEQYF.

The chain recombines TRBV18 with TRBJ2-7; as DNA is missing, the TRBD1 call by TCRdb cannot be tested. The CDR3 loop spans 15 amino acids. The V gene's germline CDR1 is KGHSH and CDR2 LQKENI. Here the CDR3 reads CASSPRRGWPYEQYF.

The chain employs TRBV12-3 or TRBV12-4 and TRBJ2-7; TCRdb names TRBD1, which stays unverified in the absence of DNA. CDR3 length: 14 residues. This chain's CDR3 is CASSLQGDLGEQYF.

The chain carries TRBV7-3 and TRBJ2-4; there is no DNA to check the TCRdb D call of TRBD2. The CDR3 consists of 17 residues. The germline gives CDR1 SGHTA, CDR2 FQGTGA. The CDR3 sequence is CASSSPNRPAGKNIQYF.

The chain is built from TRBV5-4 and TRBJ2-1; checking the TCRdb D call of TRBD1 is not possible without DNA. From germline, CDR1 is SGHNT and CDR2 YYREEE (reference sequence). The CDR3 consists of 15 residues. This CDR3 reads CASSLFGQGTHEQFF.

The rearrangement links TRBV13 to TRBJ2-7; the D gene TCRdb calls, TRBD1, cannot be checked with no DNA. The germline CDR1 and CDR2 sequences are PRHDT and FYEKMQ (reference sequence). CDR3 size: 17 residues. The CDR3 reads CASNLPNFLDKTYEQYF. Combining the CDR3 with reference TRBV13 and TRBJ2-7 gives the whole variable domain AAGVIQSPRHLIKEKRETATLKCYPIPRHDTVYWYQQGPGQDPQFLISFYEKMQSDKGSIPDRFSAQQFSDYHSELNMSSLELGDSALYFCASNLPNFLDKTYEQYFGPGTRLTVT.

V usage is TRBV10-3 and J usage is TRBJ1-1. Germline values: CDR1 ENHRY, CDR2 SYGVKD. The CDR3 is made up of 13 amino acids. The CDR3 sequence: CAIALGINTEAFF.

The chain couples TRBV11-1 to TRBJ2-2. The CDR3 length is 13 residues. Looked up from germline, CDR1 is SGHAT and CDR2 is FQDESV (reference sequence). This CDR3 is CASSLVGPGELFF.

This CDR3 reads CASSYRDRDLINQPQHF. The rearrangement uses TRBV6-2 or TRBV6-3 and TRBJ1-5; TCRdb lists TRBD1, though no DNA is available to test this call. The V gene's germline CDR1 is MNHEY and CDR2 SVGEGT. The CDR3 is 17 residues long.

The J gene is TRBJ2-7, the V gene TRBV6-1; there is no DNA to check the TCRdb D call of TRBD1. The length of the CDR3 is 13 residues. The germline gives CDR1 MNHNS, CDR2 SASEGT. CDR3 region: CASSGPGAGEQYF.

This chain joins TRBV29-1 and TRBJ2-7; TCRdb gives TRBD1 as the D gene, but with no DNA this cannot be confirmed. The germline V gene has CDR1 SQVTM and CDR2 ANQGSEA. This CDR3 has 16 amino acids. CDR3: CSVVRGRVGQGGEQYF.

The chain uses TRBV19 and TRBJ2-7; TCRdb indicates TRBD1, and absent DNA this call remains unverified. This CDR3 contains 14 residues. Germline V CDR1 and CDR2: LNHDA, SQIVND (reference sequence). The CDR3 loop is CASGQGPGPYEQYF.

The CDR3 reads CAWSIDGNTIYF. This chain uses TRBV30 with TRBJ1-3. There are 12 residues in the CDR3. Germline V lookup: CDR1 GTSNPN, CDR2 SVGIG (reference sequence).

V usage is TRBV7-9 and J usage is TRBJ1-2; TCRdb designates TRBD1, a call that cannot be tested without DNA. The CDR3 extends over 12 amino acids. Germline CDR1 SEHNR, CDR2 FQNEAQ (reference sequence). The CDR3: CASQVGQLVLTF.

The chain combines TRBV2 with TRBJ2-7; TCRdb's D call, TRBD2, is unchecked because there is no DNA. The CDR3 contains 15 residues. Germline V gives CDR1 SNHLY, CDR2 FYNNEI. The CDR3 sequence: CASSSSGLAGEEQYF. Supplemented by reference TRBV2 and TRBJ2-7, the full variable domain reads EPEVTQTPSHQVTQMGQEVILRCVPISNHLYFYWYRQILGQKVEFLVSFYNNEISEKSEIFDDQFSVERPDGSNFTLKIRSTKLEDSAMYFCASSSSGLAGEEQYFGPGTRLTVT.

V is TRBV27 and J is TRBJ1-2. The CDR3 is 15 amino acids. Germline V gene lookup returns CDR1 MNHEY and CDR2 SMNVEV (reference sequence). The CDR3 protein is CASSFSEKANYGYTF.

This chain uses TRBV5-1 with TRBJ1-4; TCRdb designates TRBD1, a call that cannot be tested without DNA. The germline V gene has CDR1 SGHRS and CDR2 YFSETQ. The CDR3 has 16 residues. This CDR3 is CASSFGRRRLHEKLFF.

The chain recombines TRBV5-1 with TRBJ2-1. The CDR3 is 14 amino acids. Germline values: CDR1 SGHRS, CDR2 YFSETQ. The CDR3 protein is CASTRDGSYNEQFF.

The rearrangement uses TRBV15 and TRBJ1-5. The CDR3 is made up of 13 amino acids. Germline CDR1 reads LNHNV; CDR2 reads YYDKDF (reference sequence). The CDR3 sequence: CATSGGGNQPQHF.

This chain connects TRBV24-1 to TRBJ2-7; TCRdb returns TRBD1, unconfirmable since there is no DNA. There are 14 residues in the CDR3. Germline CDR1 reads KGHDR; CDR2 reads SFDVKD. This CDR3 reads CATSATGLSYEQYF.

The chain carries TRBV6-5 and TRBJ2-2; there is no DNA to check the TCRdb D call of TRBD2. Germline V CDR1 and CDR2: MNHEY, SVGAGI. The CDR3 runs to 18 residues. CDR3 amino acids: CASSYSRSGRFNTGELFF.

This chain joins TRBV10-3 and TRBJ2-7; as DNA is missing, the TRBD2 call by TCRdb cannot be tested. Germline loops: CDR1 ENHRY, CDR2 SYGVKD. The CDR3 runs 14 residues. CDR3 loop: CAIRTGDSSYEQYF.

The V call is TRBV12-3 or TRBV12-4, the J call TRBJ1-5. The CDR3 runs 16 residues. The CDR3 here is CASSPGLRVSNQPQHF.

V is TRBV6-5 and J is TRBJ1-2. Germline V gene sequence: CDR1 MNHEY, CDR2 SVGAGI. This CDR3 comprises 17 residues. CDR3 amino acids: CASSYHNSDSSNYGYTF.